This TCR beta chain was recorded in a study of shared clonotypes between healthy human individuals (dated by TCRdb to 2018 to 2020). Regarding the study in general: The cohort comprised a couple of women and three men aged 18 to 49 years. Blood TCR repertoires of five healthy adults were deeply sequenced to estimate repertoire size and the extent of clonotype sharing between individuals. To increase sequencing depth and limit assay-specific biases, TCR repertoire library preparation and sequencing were carried out by different laboratories using diverse techniques. For each donor, three plates each were used for CD4 naive and CD4 memory, two plates were used for CD8 naive, and one plate was used for CD8 memory. Leukapheresis yielded between about 0.85 and 9 billion PBMCs per donor. Broad study findings and their caveats: Estimated clonotype richness was generally larger for naive than for memory subsets. Pairwise subsampling led to the expectation that sequencing depth would affect the degree of clonotype sharing among donors. Sampling was limited to blood, and TCR repertoires in tissue likely differ from TCR repertoires in blood. Compared with non-shared clonotypes, clonotypes shared by all four sorted-subset donors had higher generation probabilities. The small number of donors limited the genetic and exposure-history diversity represented. Even with the large sequencing depth, rarefaction of the sorted-subset datasets indicated that sequencing was incomplete. Across four donors, about 4.5% of naive CD4, around 3.3% of naive CD8, under 2.5% of memory CD4, and about 0.44% of memory CD8 clonotypes were shared.

TCR CDR3 regions were amplified from genomic DNA by multiplex PCR using the deep immunoSEQ assay. For each cell subset, the extracted genomic DNA was distributed evenly across all wells of several immunoSEQ 96-well plates, and each plate served as one replicate. Each replicate PCR for sorted subsets received about 200 ng genomic DNA, equal to tens of thousands of T cell genomes. The purified libraries were quantified using a Qubit 3.0 fluorometer, sized with a Bioanalyzer 2100, and then quantified again using the KAPA Library Quantification kit. Each immunoSEQ 96-well plate was sequenced on its own single-read 150-cycle Illumina NextSeq 550 flow cell. In the paper's pipeline: Because the immunoSEQ output included only junctional sequences and no quality scores, the filtering could not be the same as the filtering used for full-length reads. To assign V/J genes and CDR3, sequences were annotated using PyIR, a Python wrapper for IgBLAST v1.9, with IMGT germline references. Any read was removed if the V/J assignment was weak (E-value above 1e-6), the CDR3 was missing, or the read contained stop codons, out-of-frame junctions, or ambiguous translated residues. V3J clonotypes were defined by identical inferred V gene, J gene, and CDR3 amino acid sequence. The percentage overlap between two repertoires was calculated by dividing the number of shared unique clonotypes by the size of the smaller repertoire. Repertoire richness was assessed with RTK rarefaction, the Chao1 estimator, and Recon v2.1 estimates of unobserved clonotypes. Generation probabilities were computed with OLGA for all TCRbeta clonotypes obtained by the gDNA method from a few donors. Drawn from immuneACCESS, this table holds only the in-frame rearrangements with V and J called that TCRdb kept. Clones are partly lost; checked studies trace under half to an unresolved V gene and leave the rest unexplained. That table supplies the V and J calls and clone size; D and trimming were determined from the DNA. The sample table shows some 600,000 clones, and about 96% are seen once. The ten most abundant clones make up 0.11% of the sample.

Notes on this clone: What antigen it recognizes has not been identified. Per-base qualities were not stored, and no clone one base away is much larger.

CD8 naive samples consisted of CD45RO-negative cells that were positively selected for CCR7, yielding a CD45RA+CCR7+ population without TemRA cells. Donors were healthy HIV-negative adults with no recently reported acute infections or vaccinations. All donors were Caucasian adults living in Nashville, Tennessee, USA. Blood was collected by leukapheresis, and PBMCs were isolated by Ficoll-Histopaque density gradient centrifugation and then cryopreserved in liquid nitrogen vapor phase. Analytical flow cytometry was used to check the purity and quantity of each magnetically sorted T cell population. Genomic DNA was isolated from every sorted fraction and measured by UV absorbance on a Nanodrop 2000c. What was sequenced was naive CD8+ T cells sorted from blood. The cell subset or site label on this specimen signifies: CD45RA+CCR7+. The sequence was collected from a woman younger than 45 in good health.

The nucleotide sequence reads as follows: TGTGCCAGCAGCTTATTTAGGAGGGAGAGCACCGGGGAGCTGTTTTTT. It encodes CASSLFRRESTGELFF. This sequence uses TRBV7-6 and TRBJ2-2, and TRBD2 may be the D gene, going by 6 matching bases. The junction carries 14 bases between V and J, which are trimmed by 2 bases and 4 bases respectively. CDR1 and CDR2 were assigned from the germline V gene as SGHVS and FNYEAQ. The CDR3 spans 16 residues, from the cysteine through the phenylalanine. The only DNA kept is the CDR3, 48 bases in frame from the first base.